Listed below are T cell receptor beta chains from one sample, sequenced in a study of T cells after posttransplantation cyclophosphamide. Assay used: immunoSEQ multiplex PCR; TCRdb lists only in-frame clones, some missing. The data hold 30,000 or so clones, with around 90% observed a single time. The sequencing input was PBMCs. The receptors derive from a middle-aged woman with a blood cancer, CMV-positive, and with a related stem cell donor. Both conserved end residues are part of each CDR3. The order of the fields is J gene, V gene, CDR3 protein.

TRBJ2-7 | TRBV5-1 | CASTLMTGGYEQYF
TRBJ1-4 | TRBV2 | CASRTDNEKLFF
TRBJ1-5 | TRBV7-3 | CASSLAGDQPQHF
TRBJ2-5 | TRBV28 | CASSLRGGGHEETQYF
TRBJ1-5 | TRBV7-9 | CASSLAGQGSNQPQHF
TRBJ2-5 | TRBV19 | CASSTILAGETETQYF
TRBJ2-1 | TRBV11-1 | CASSTHGNEQFF
TRBJ2-4 | TRBV2 | CASSSRGPDIQYF
TRBJ1-2 | TRBV6-5 | CASSSEVYGYTF
TRBJ1-1 | TRBV6-1 | CASSDQGRGTEAFF
TRBJ1-6 | TRBV6-4 | CASSDYAGQGANSPLHF
TRBJ1-4 | TRBV6-5 | CASSYRGNEKLFF
TRBJ1-2 | TRBV6-1 | CASSVNSYGYTF
TRBJ2-1 | TRBV7-9 | CASSLLGRSGRYEQFF
TRBJ1-2 | TRBV9 | CASSVGPTNYGYTF
TRBJ2-5 | TRBV29-1 | CSVVAGEETQYF
TRBJ2-2 | TRBV2 | CASRDRTGLDTGELFF
TRBJ1-6 | TRBV6-4 | CASSEGAGRNSPLHF
TRBJ1-1 | TRBV7-3 | CASKAGMNTEAFF
TRBJ1-3 | TRBV7-9 | CASSTGGQGLAF
TRBJ2-7 | TRBV6-1 | CASSELGVRAYEQYF
TRBJ2-5 | TRBV5-1 | CASSMRGLNQETQYF
TRBJ1-5 | TRBV7-9 | CASSLEIEETDNQPQHF
TRBJ2-5 | TRBV14 | CASRLTGVGAQYF
TRBJ2-3 | TRBV6-5 | CASSTGTDTQYF
TRBJ2-1 | TRBV5-5 | CASSTRTGGTPSSYNEQFF
TRBJ2-2 | TRBV28 | CASSSTGKGLTGELFF
TRBJ2-1 | TRBV7-8 | CASSLSLAGGLYNEQFF
TRBJ1-2 | TRBV7-2 | CASSSGQGYGYTF
TRBJ1-4 | TRBV25-1 | CASSDELSTNEKLFF
TRBJ2-7 | TRBV5-1 | CASSLEDNYEQYF
- | TRBV27 | CASSETGIRSYEQYF
TRBJ2-2 | TRBV9 | CASSIRTGSTGELFF
TRBJ2-7 | TRBV6-6 | CASSYRGLGEQYF
TRBJ1-5 | TRBV10-2 | CASRAPGSNQPQHF
TRBJ2-2 | TRBV9 | CASSVRDSSPTQSGTGELFF
TRBJ1-1 | TRBV7-2 | CASSYPTGGGTEAFF
TRBJ1-6 | TRBV18 | CASSPKGQGLNNSPLHF
TRBJ1-6 | TRBV2 | CASSGDSHSPLHF
TRBJ1-5 | TRBV7-2 | CASSQRQGSQPQHF
TRBJ2-1 | TRBV16 | CASSWGGLRNNEQFF
TRBJ1-3 | TRBV7-3 | CASTPSGEAGNTIYF
TRBJ1-2 | TRBV9 | CASSVDIQGYGYTF
TRBJ2-7 | TRBV9 | CASSVGDRGYEQYF
TRBJ2-3 | TRBV2 | CASNERGGLVGTDTQYF